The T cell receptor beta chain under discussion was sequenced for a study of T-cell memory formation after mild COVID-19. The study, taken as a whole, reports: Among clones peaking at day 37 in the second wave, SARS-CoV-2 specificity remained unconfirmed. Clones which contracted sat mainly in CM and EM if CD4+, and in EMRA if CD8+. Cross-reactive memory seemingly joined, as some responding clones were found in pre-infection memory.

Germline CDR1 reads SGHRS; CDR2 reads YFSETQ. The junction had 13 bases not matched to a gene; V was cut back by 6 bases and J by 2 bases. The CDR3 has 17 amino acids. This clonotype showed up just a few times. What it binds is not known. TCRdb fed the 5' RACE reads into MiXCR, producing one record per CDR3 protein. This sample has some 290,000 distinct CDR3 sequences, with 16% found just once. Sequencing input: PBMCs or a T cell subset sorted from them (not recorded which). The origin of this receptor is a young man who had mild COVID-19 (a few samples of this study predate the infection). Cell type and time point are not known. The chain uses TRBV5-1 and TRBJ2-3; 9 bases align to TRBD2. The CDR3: CASTRRLAGPLTDTQYF. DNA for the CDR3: TGCGCCAGCACCCGGCGGCTAGCGGGGCCCCTCACAGATACGCAGTATTTT.